Each of the 27 T cell receptor beta chains below was sequenced from the same sample in a study of T cell clones after liver transplantation. The antigens of these receptors remain unknown. The repertoire was sequenced with immunoSEQ multiplex PCR; TCRdb's copy has only in-frame clones and lacks some. This sample has about 2,000 clones, with about 20% found just once. Proliferating CFSE-low MLR cells were sequenced to define alloreactive TCRbeta sequences. Input material: CD8+ T cells from cultured PBMCs. Receptors were obtained from a human patient who received a liver transplant. Some T cells may be graft donor cells.

Points on this clone: Given the absence of the conserved phenylalanine or tryptophan at the CDR3 end, a read error is likely. The chain has TRBV18 and TRBJ2-7, with D unresolved. The CDR3 spans 11 residues. Germline V gene lookup returns CDR1 KGHSH and CDR2 LQKENI. The CDR3 DNA is TGTGCCAGCTCAGACTCCTCCGAGCAGTACTGC. Amino acids: CASSDSSEQYC.

A note on this clone: This sequence is one base from a far larger clone and is likely a read error. The genes are TRBV9 and TRBJ2-7; D is possibly TRBD1 (5 bases). CDR1 and CDR2 (germline): SGDLS, YYNGEE. This CDR3 has 15 amino acids. CDR3 sequence: CAISVGAALSYEQYF. CDR3 DNA sequence: TGTGCCATCAGCGTAGGGGCAGCGCTCTCCTACGAGCAGTACTTC. The complete variable domain, with remaining parts taken from reference TRBV9 and TRBJ2-7, reads DSGVTQTPKHLITATGQRVTLRCSPRSGDLSVYWYQQSLDQGLQFLIQYYNGEERAKGNILERFSAQQFPDLHSELNLSSLELGDSALYFCAISVGAALSYEQYFGPGTRLTVT.

A few counts support this clone. The chain couples TRBV10-1 to TRBJ2-7, with D perhaps TRBD1 or TRBD2 (6 bases each). CDR3 size: 14 residues. Trimming pared 3 bases from V and 5 bases from J, leaving 14 bases between. CDR1 WNHNN and CDR2 SYGVQD come from the germline V gene (reference sequence). The CDR3 sequence is CASSEGGPGHEQYF. The CDR3 DNA reads as TGCGCCAGCAGTGAAGGGGGGCCAGGCCACGAGCAGTACTTC.

This clone was recorded a few times. The V gene is TRBV5-3, the J gene TRBJ2-7; a possible D gene is TRBD2 (5 bases). TRBV5-3 is reported as an ORF; its role is uncertain. The V and J ends lost 8 bases and 4 bases respectively, with 19 bases between them. The CDR3 loop spans 14 amino acids. For the CDR3, the DNA is TGTGCCAGTGCCTTGGGGAGCGGCGGGTACGAGCAGTACTTC. It encodes CASALGSGGYEQYF.

By frequency in the sample, this clone is large. The chain combines TRBV5-6 with TRBJ2-7; the match to TRBD2 covers 13 bases. Germline trimming cut 3 bases from V and 4 bases from J; bases unmatched to any gene: 10. The length of the CDR3 is 17 residues. Germline V gene lookup returns CDR1 SGHDT and CDR2 YYEEEE. CDR3 sequence (DNA): TGTGCCAGCAGCTGGTGGACTAGCGGGAGATTGGTGTACGAGCAGTACTTC. Translation: CASSWWTSGRLVYEQYF.

This clone is judged medium-sized. This chain joins TRBV19 and TRBJ2-1; TRBD2 agrees at 9 bases. Trimming removed 3 bases from V and 7 bases from J; junction bases left unmatched: 4. The germline gives CDR1 LNHDA, CDR2 SQIVND (reference sequence). CDR3 length equals 14 residues. In DNA, the CDR3 is TGTGCCAGTAGTATTAGCGGGGGCTTGAATGAGCAGTTCTTC. This sequence encodes CASSISGGLNEQFF.

J is TRBJ2-6 and V is TRBV7-7, with D hard to call. There are 18 residues in the CDR3. The V gene lost 5 bases and the J gene lost 5 bases, with 22 bases spanning the gap. Per the germline V gene, CDR1 is SSHAT and CDR2 is FNYEAQ (reference sequence). CDR3 sequence reads: CASSGPIKCQSRANVLTF. The CDR3 DNA reads TGTGCCAGCAGCGGCCCTATTAAGTGCCAAAGTCGGGCCAACGTCCTGACTTTC.

This clone was detected only a few times. This chain connects TRBV6-5 to TRBJ1-3; the D is unclear. This CDR3 contains 15 residues. CDR1 is MNHEY, CDR2 SVGAGI, per germline. With 6 bases removed from V and 2 bases from J, the gap between germline ends came to 14 bases. Here the CDR3 reads CASSLDEFPGNTIYF. In DNA form, the CDR3 reads TGTGCCAGCAGCCTCGACGAGTTTCCTGGAAACACCATATATTTT.

A few counts support this clone. A read error may produce the germline difference seen at one junction end. The sample carries other DNA sequences with the same CDR3. The V gene is TRBV5-4, the J gene TRBJ1-3; 9 nucleotides line up with TRBD1. The CDR3 has 15 residues. From germline, CDR1 is SGHNT and CDR2 YYREEE (reference sequence). CDR3 nucleotide sequence: TGCGCCAGCAGCCAAGGGACAGGGAGTGGAAACACCATATATTTT. Its translation is CASSQGTGSGNTIYF.

V usage is TRBV11-2 and J usage is TRBJ2-6; D uncertain. CDR3 size: 15 residues. Germline-derived CDR1 and CDR2 are SGHAT and FQNNGV. Trimming stripped 5 bases from V and 0 bases from J, with 8 bases between. CDR3 DNA: TGTGCCAGCAGCCAGCAGGTCTCTGGGGCCAACGTCCTGACTTTC. Protein sequence: CASSQQVSGANVLTF.

This clone showed up just a few times. A far more abundant clone sits one base away, making this likely a read error. This chain links TRBV28 with TRBJ1-2; D unresolved. This CDR3 region has 13 residues. Germline loops: CDR1 MDHEN, CDR2 SYDVKM. The V and J ends lost 3 bases and 6 bases respectively, with 11 bases between them. The CDR3 sequence is CASSFFPAHGYTF. In DNA, the CDR3 is TGTGCCAGCAGTTTTTTCCCAGCCCATGGCTACACCTTC.

The chain recombines TRBV7-3 with TRBJ2-7; tentatively, D is TRBD2 (6 bases). Germline V CDR1 and CDR2: SGHTA, FQGTGA. This CDR3 spans 13 amino acids. Trimming shortened V by 3 bases and J by 6 bases, and 12 bases separated the two germline ends. This chain's CDR3 is CASSFGYGSEQYF. The CDR3 DNA is TGTGCCAGCAGCTTCGGTTACGGGAGCGAGCAGTACTTC.

The gene calls are TRBV6-6 and TRBJ2-7, with D tentatively TRBD2 (6 bases). The CDR3 has 14 amino acids. V shed 4 bases and J shed 7 bases, with 17 bases lying between them. CDR1 and CDR2 (germline): MNHNY, SVGAGI (reference sequence). CDR3 bases: TGTGCCAGCAGTTTCCTCTCCGCCCGGGGGGAGCAGTACTTC. It specifies CASSFLSARGEQYF.

This chain links TRBV4-2 with TRBJ1-5; TRBD1 might be the D (5 bases). Germline V gene lookup returns CDR1 LGHNA and CDR2 YNFKEQ. The CDR3 has 13 residues. Trimming shortened V by 4 bases and J by 2 bases, and 6 bases separated the two germline ends. The CDR3 protein is CASSRGGNQPQHF. The CDR3 bases are TGTGCCAGCAGCCGGGGCGGCAATCAGCCCCAGCATTTT.

This clone came up a few times. The chain combines TRBV28 with TRBJ2-7; 7 nucleotides agree with TRBD2. After removal of 6 bases from V and 4 bases from J, the junction contained 15 bases not matched to a gene. CDR3 size: 16 residues. The V gene's germline CDR1 is MDHEN and CDR2 SYDVKM. In DNA form, the CDR3 reads TGTGCCAGCAGCCTCTTTGGGGGGGAGGGTTGGTACGAGCAGTACTTC. It codes for CASSLFGGEGWYEQYF. The full variable domain, with the rest looked up from reference TRBV28 and TRBJ2-7, is DVKVTQSSRYLVKRTGEKVFLECVQDMDHENMFWYRQDPGLGLRLIYFSYDVKMKEKGDIPEGYSVSREKKERFSLILESASTNQTSMYLCASSLFGGEGWYEQYFGPGTRLTVT.

Remarks on this clone: The junction does not match germline at one end; this may be a read error. The chain links TRBV7-9 to TRBJ1-3; the match to TRBD1 covers 9 bases. The CDR3 contains 15 residues. Germline CDR1 SEHNR, CDR2 FQNEAQ (reference sequence). The CDR3 loop is CASSQGTGSGNTIYF. The CDR3 DNA reads TGCGCCAGCAGCCAAGGGACAGGGAGTGGAAACACCATATATTTT.

This chain uses TRBV30 with TRBJ1-4; unclear D gene. The CDR3 spans 13 residues. Deletions cut 4 bases from V and 8 bases from J, with 14 bases between. Per germline, CDR1 GTSNPN and CDR2 SVGIG (reference sequence). CDR3 nucleotides: TGTGCCTGGAACGATGGATCATGCGAAAAACTGTTTTTT. This sequence encodes CAWNDGSCEKLFF.

Judged by abundance, this clone is large. The V call is TRBV6-5, the J call TRBJ2-2, with 11 bases fitting TRBD1. The J segment lost 6 bases and the V segment lost 1 base, leaving 1 base of the junction unmatched. Germline V CDR1 and CDR2: MNHEY, SVGAGI. The CDR3 contains 15 residues. The CDR3 region has the DNA TGTGCCAGCAGTTACTTGGGACAGGGGGCCGGGGAGCTGTTTTTT. Translation gives CASSYLGQGAGELFF.

A note on this clone: This may come from a read error, since a much larger clone is one base off. This chain links TRBV7-2 with TRBJ2-6; TRBD2 matches 9 bases. This CDR3 has 17 amino acids. Per the germline V gene, CDR1 is SGHTA and CDR2 is FQGNSA. CDR3 sequence: CPRGGGQVISGANVLTF. For the CDR3, the DNA is TGTCCCCGCGGGGGGGGCCAGGTTATCTCTGGGGCCAACGTCCTGACTTTC.

A note on this clone: This probably arose from a read error, given a far larger clone one base away. The sample holds other DNA sequences that translate to the same CDR3. CDR3 sequence: CASGGGQVISGANVLTF. The CDR3 DNA is TGTGCCAGCGGGGGGGGACAGGTTATCTCGGGGGCCAACGTCCTGACTTTC. The J gene is TRBJ2-6, the V gene TRBV11-2; the D gene is possibly TRBD1 (8 bases). This CDR3 has 17 amino acids. Trimming pared 8 bases from V and 4 bases from J, leaving 21 bases between. The germline V gene has CDR1 SGHAT and CDR2 FQNNGV.

V gene TRBV6-9 combines with J gene TRBJ2-7; 10 nucleotides match TRBD1. Germline CDR1 reads MNHGY; CDR2 reads SVAAGI. After removal of 7 bases from V and 3 bases from J, the junction contained 6 bases not matched to a gene. The CDR3 spans 14 residues. CDR3 loop: CASKGTGDVYEQYF. DNA of the CDR3: TGTGCCAGCAAAGGGACAGGGGATGTCTACGAGCAGTACTTC.

This clone counts as medium-sized. V usage is TRBV2 and J usage is TRBJ1-5; D remains unclear. This CDR3 is 14 amino acids long. Per the germline V gene, CDR1 is SNHLY and CDR2 is FYNNEI. The V gene lost 2 bases and the J gene lost 3 bases, with 8 bases spanning the gap. CDR3 sequence: CASSESHNNQPQHF. CDR3 DNA: TGTGCCAGCAGTGAATCCCACAACAATCAGCCCCAGCATTTT.

Of note for this clone: A single base is all that separates this from a far larger clone, so a read error is likely. Other nucleotide sequences in the sample specify the same CDR3. The chain recombines TRBV7-6 with TRBJ1-1; D unresolved. Per the germline V gene, CDR1 is SGHVS and CDR2 is FNYEAQ. This CDR3 has 13 amino acids. CDR3 nucleotides: TGTGCTAGCAGCTACAAGCCGAACACTGAAGCTTTCTTT. Amino acids: CASSYKPNTEAFF.

V usage is TRBV4-3 and J usage is TRBJ2-3, with D unclear. Germline lookup yields CDR1 LGHNA and CDR2 YSLEER. The CDR3 sequence is 15 residues long. Deletions cut 1 base from V and 0 bases from J, with 8 bases between. The DNA of the CDR3 is TGCGCCAGCAGCCAAGGTGCCCCGAGCACAGATACGCAGTATTTT. It translates to CASSQGAPSTDTQYF.

The J gene is TRBJ2-2, the V gene TRBV11-2, with TRBD2 matching over 10 bases. V was pared by 4 bases and J by 1 base, with 3 bases of the junction left unmatched. This CDR3 region has 16 residues. The germline gives CDR1 SGHAT, CDR2 FQNNGV. The CDR3 spells CASSWTSGENTGELFF. CDR3 bases: TGTGCCAGCAGCTGGACTAGCGGTGAGAACACCGGGGAGCTGTTTTTT.

V is TRBV29-1 and J is TRBJ1-1; D is undetermined. The CDR3 is 15 amino acids. Looked up from germline, CDR1 is SQVTM and CDR2 is ANQGSEA. V lost 1 base and J lost 1, with 13 bases in between. Here the CDR3 DNA reads TGCAGCGTTGAAGGGGCCCAGTATACGAACACTGAAGCTTTCTTT. Encoded protein: CSVEGAQYTNTEAFF. Looking up the rest from reference TRBV29-1 and TRBJ1-1 gives the full variable domain: SAVISQKPSRDICQRGTSLTIQCQVDSQVTMMFWYRQQPGQSLTLIATANQGSEATYESGFVIDKFPISRPNLTFSTLTVSNMSPEDSSIYLCSVEGAQYTNTEAFFGQGTRLTVV.

The sample holds a few counts of this clone. CDR3 bases: TGTGCCAGCAGCCAAGTAACGCGGGGTCTAAACATTCAGTACTTC. Amino acids: CASSQVTRGLNIQYF. This chain links TRBV14 with TRBJ2-4; D is possibly TRBD2 (6 bases). CDR1 and CDR2 from the germline V gene are SGHDN and FVKESK. The V end was cut by 1 base, the J end by 6 bases, with 13 bases between. This CDR3 spans 15 amino acids.